This is a list of T cell receptor beta chains from one sample in a study of early T cells in non-severe SARS-CoV-2 infection. TCRdb passed the 5' RACE reads through MiXCR, listing each CDR3 protein once. The data hold tens of thousands of distinct CDR3 sequences, with around a tenth observed a single time. Sequenced sample: whole blood. The receptors derive from an adult who was a healthcare worker with PCR-confirmed SARS-CoV-2 infection or an uninfected control (not recorded which). Both conserved end residues are part of each CDR3. A D gene is named only where the DNA matches it firmly. Not every row has a clone size; where given, it reads once, few, many or a size class.

>-|TRBV7-8|TRBJ2-4|-
CASSLDGTQINIQYF
TGTGCCAGCAGCTTAGACGGGACACAGATAAACATTCAGTACTTC
>-|TRBV5-6|TRBJ2-5|-
CASSLTVKETQYF
TGTGCCAGCAGCCTGACAGTGAAAGAGACCCAGTACTTC
>-|TRBV6-1|TRBJ2-7|TRBD2
CASSGSSGRGQYF
TGTGCCAGCAGTGGATCTAGCGGGAGGGGGCAGTACTTC
>few|TRBV12-3/TRBV12-4|TRBJ2-1|-
CASTENVGEIHEQFF
TGTGCCAGCACCGAGAACGTAGGGGAGATCCATGAGCAGTTCTTC
>-|TRBV29-1|TRBJ1-2|-
CSVDEGQSYGYTF
TGCAGCGTTGATGAAGGACAAAGCTATGGCTACACCTTC
>many|TRBV28|TRBJ2-3|-
CASSDVTSTDTQYF
TGTGCCAGCAGTGACGTAACTAGCACAGATACGCAGTATTTT
>many|TRBV29-1|TRBJ2-7|-
CSFGGPHYEQYF
TGCAGCTTCGGGGGGCCTCATTACGAGCAGTACTTC
>few|TRBV28|TRBJ2-4|-
CASSLLRAGKNIQYF
TGTGCCAGCAGTCTACTAAGGGCAGGGAAGAACATTCAGTACTTC
>many|TRBV20-1|TRBJ1-6|-
CSARPALNSSPLHF
TGCAGTGCTAGACCCGCCTTGAATAGTTCACCCCTCCACTTT
>-|TRBV7-9|TRBJ2-7|-
CASSLLGSSYEQYF
TGTGCCAGCAGCTTATTGGGTAGCTCCTACGAGCAGTACTTC
>many|TRBV3-1|TRBJ1-1|TRBD1
CASSLNRGGTEAFF
TGTGCCAGCAGCCTAAACAGGGGGGGCACTGAAGCTTTCTTT
>few|TRBV5-1|TRBJ1-5|TRBD1
CASSLGDRAQPQHF
TGCGCCAGCAGCTTAGGGGACAGGGCCCAGCCCCAGCATTTT
>-|TRBV29-1|TRBJ2-3|TRBD1
CSVRTGGYTDTQYF
TGCAGCGTCCGGACAGGGGGTTACACAGATACGCAGTATTTT
>few|TRBV9|TRBJ1-6|TRBD1
CASSAQGANSPLHF
TGTGCCAGCAGCGCACAGGGGGCTAATTCACCCCTCCACTTT
>-|TRBV5-4|TRBJ2-6|-
CASTLGGVPGANVLTF
TGTGCCAGCACCCTAGGGGGGGTCCCTGGGGCCAACGTCCTGACTTTC
>few|TRBV6-1|TRBJ2-3|TRBD1
CASSIGQGATDTQYF
TGTGCCAGCAGCATAGGACAGGGGGCCACAGATACGCAGTATTTT
>many|TRBV3-1|TRBJ2-7|TRBD2
CASSQAGLAGGVSAYEQYF
TGTGCCAGCAGCCAAGCTGGACTAGCGGGGGGAGTGTCAGCCTACGAGCAGTACTTC
>few|TRBV18|TRBJ2-5|-
CASSPPARLQETQYF
TGTGCCAGCTCACCACCGGCCCGATTACAAGAGACCCAGTACTTC